Listed below are T cell receptor beta chains from one sample, sequenced in a study of human T cells and chemical hapten exposure. MiXCR, applied by TCRdb to the RACE reads, yields one record per CDR3 protein. The sample lists about 140,000 distinct CDR3 sequences; roughly 10% were seen once. The starting material was whole blood, obtained in connection with sensitization to the hapten diphenylcyclopropenone (DPC). The receptor source for this set is a woman aged 50 to 60 with alopecia areata. Some clones in this sample may be carry-over from other donors' samples. CDR3s include the opening cysteine and the closing phenylalanine or tryptophan. Each record gives: clone size, J gene, V gene, D gene, CDR3 protein, CDR3 DNA. D genes are given only for firm matches. Where a row states a size, it is once, few, many or the class of an expanded clone; other rows omit it.

NA,TRBJ2-3,TRBV7-2,TRBD1,CASSPDRVVSTDTQYF,TGTGCCAGCAGCCCTGACAGGGTGGTTAGCACAGATACGCAGTATTTT
few,TRBJ2-7,TRBV12-3/TRBV12-4,NA,CASSLAGTPYEQYF,TGTGCCAGCAGTCTGGCCGGGACACCTTACGAGCAGTACTTC
NA,TRBJ2-7,TRBV11-2,NA,CASREGPIEQYF,TGTGCCAGCAGGGAGGGCCCTATCGAGCAGTACTTC
NA,TRBJ2-7,TRBV10-3,TRBD2,CATGLAGGYEQYF,TGTGCCACCGGACTAGCGGGAGGGTACGAGCAGTACTTC
few,TRBJ2-4,TRBV1,NA,CTSSQDRCGGRGKNIQYF,TGCACCAGCAGCCAAGATAGGTGCGGGGGCCGCGGCAAAAACATTCAGTACTTC
NA,TRBJ2-7,TRBV28,TRBD1,CASSLIARTGGSYEQYF,TGTGCCAGCAGTTTAATCGCCCGGACAGGGGGTTCCTACGAGCAGTACTTC
NA,TRBJ1-3,TRBV7-3,NA,CANSLSSGNTIYF,TGTGCCAACAGCTTATCTTCTGGAAACACCATATATTTT
few,TRBJ2-2,TRBV7-3,TRBD1,CASSLWQGDGELFF,TGTGCCAGCAGCTTATGGCAGGGGGACGGGGAGCTGTTTTTT
few,TRBJ2-7,TRBV20-1,NA,CSARQGTMEQYF,TGCAGTGCTAGACAGGGGACGATGGAGCAGTACTTC
many,TRBJ1-5,TRBV30,NA,CAWSVGYSNQPQHF,TGTGCCTGGAGTGTAGGTTATAGCAATCAGCCCCAGCATTTT
NA,TRBJ2-3,TRBV28,NA,CASSPASADTQYF,TGTGCCAGCAGCCCCGCCTCGGCAGATACGCAGTATTTT
many,TRBJ2-7,TRBV6-2/TRBV6-3,NA,CASSYGGVSYEQYF,TGTGCCAGCAGTTACGGCGGGGTCTCCTACGAGCAGTACTTC
NA,TRBJ2-5,TRBV29-1,NA,CSVGQETQYF,TGCAGCGTTGGTCAAGAGACCCAGTACTTC
NA,TRBJ2-1,TRBV6-5,TRBD2,CASSPAGGYNEQFF,TGTGCCAGCAGCCCCGCGGGAGGTTACAATGAGCAGTTCTTC
many,TRBJ2-1,TRBV28,TRBD2,CASSSRGTSVNEQFF,TGTGCCAGCAGTTCTCGTGGGACTAGCGTGAATGAGCAGTTCTTC
few,TRBJ2-7,TRBV20-1,NA,CSARPGSYREQYF,TGCAGTGCTAGGCCAGGGTCCTACCGAGAGCAGTACTTC
NA,TRBJ1-1,TRBV5-1,NA,CASSLEQARTEAFF,TGCGCCAGCAGCTTGGAACAGGCCCGGACTGAAGCTTTCTTT
NA,TRBJ1-2,TRBV3-1,NA,CASSQGVNGYTF,TGTGCCAGCAGCCAAGGGGTGAACGGCTACACCTTC
many,TRBJ1-1,TRBV30,NA,CAWSVGPATEAFF,TGTGCCTGGAGTGTAGGGCCTGCCACTGAAGCTTTCTTT
many,TRBJ1-2,TRBV28,TRBD1,CASRGDSLANYGYTF,TGTGCCAGCAGAGGGGACAGCCTAGCTAACTATGGCTACACCTTC
few,TRBJ1-4,TRBV4-3,NA,CASSSRTGEKLFF,TGCGCCAGCAGCTCGAGGACCGGCGAAAAACTGTTTTTT
few,TRBJ1-2,TRBV11-3,NA,CASSLDQGSGEGYTF,TGTGCCAGCAGCTTAGATCAAGGCAGCGGAGAAGGCTACACCTTC
NA,TRBJ2-1,TRBV14,NA,CASSQVNGLHNEQFF,TGTGCCAGCAGCCAAGTAAACGGACTCCACAATGAGCAGTTCTTC
NA,TRBJ2-4,TRBV7-2,TRBD1,CASSLGQEKNIQYF,TGTGCCAGCAGCCTGGGACAGGAGAAAAACATTCAGTACTTC
NA,TRBJ2-1,TRBV19,TRBD2,CASSNPSGRPDYNEQFF,TGTGCCAGTAGTAATCCTAGCGGGAGGCCCGATTACAATGAGCAGTTCTTC
few,TRBJ1-1,TRBV6-5,NA,CASSYSIAQAFF,TGTGCCAGCAGTTACTCGATTGCTCAAGCTTTCTTT
NA,TRBJ2-7,TRBV5-1,NA,CASSLKPQGRYEQYF,TGCGCCAGCAGCTTGAAGCCGCAGGGGCGTTACGAGCAGTACTTC
many,TRBJ2-3,TRBV9,TRBD2,CASSPRGGTSGRTDTQYF,TGTGCCAGCAGCCCAAGGGGAGGGACTAGCGGGAGGACAGATACGCAGTATTTT
NA,TRBJ2-1,TRBV5-4,TRBD1,CASSGQGVTFNEQFF,TGTGCCAGTTCGGGACAGGGGGTGACTTTCAATGAGCAGTTCTTC
few,TRBJ2-4,TRBV21-1,NA,CASSKRDRGRNIQYF,TGTGCCAGCAGCAAAAGGGACAGGGGAAGGAACATTCAGTACTTC
few,TRBJ2-4,TRBV4-3,NA,CASSPVVAVIQYF,TGCGCCAGCAGCCCCGTGGTAGCGGTAATTCAGTACTTC
many,TRBJ2-7,TRBV12-3/TRBV12-4,TRBD1,CASRARQGYEQYF,TGTGCCAGCAGGGCCCGACAGGGTTACGAGCAGTACTTC
NA,TRBJ2-5,TRBV27,TRBD2,CASSSRLAGGPETQYF,TGTGCCAGCAGTTCCCGACTAGCGGGAGGGCCAGAGACCCAGTACTTC
NA,TRBJ1-2,TRBV20-1,TRBD1,CSARSRTGAYYGYTF,TGCAGTGCTAGATCCCGGACAGGAGCCTACTATGGCTACACCTTC
many,TRBJ2-3,TRBV29-1,TRBD2,CSTGLAGSTDTQYF,TGCAGCACGGGACTAGCGGGAAGCACAGATACGCAGTATTTT
NA,TRBJ2-7,TRBV7-3,TRBD2,CASSLYSGSLYEQYF,TGTGCCAGCAGCCTGTATAGCGGGAGTCTCTACGAGCAGTACTTC
many,TRBJ1-1,TRBV29-1,NA,CSVSDYGFF,TGCAGCGTGTCGGACTACGGCTTCTTT
few,TRBJ2-5,TRBV11-2,TRBD2,CASSLSGSASVRETQYF,TGTGCCAGCAGCTTAAGCGGGAGCGCCTCCGTTAGAGAGACCCAGTACTTC
few,TRBJ2-7,TRBV3-1,NA,CASSRRSTRDYEQYF,TGTGCCAGCAGCCGACGGTCTACTCGGGACTACGAGCAGTACTTC
many,TRBJ2-7,TRBV7-6,NA,CASSPASYEQYF,TGTGCCAGCAGCCCCGCCTCCTACGAGCAGTACTTC